This note documents a single T cell receptor beta chain sequence. Antigen unknown. The data stem from a study of graft-versus-host responses after intestinal transplantation. Whole-study context: Multivisceral, liver-intestinal, or isolated intestinal grafts were transplanted into recipients. Recipients were all induced with anti-thymocyte globulin, then given tacrolimus and steroids for around 3 years.

Germline V gene lookup returns CDR1 KGHSH and CDR2 LQKENI. After removal of 1 base from V and 6 bases from J, the junction contained 4 bases not matched to a gene. This CDR3 is built from 15 residues. Using immunoSEQ multiplex PCR, the repertoire was profiled, and TCRdb retains in-frame clones only, with some absent. This sample has about 86,000 clones, with about 88% found just once. This TCR came from a human donor who was the organ donor for an intestinal transplant. The chain has TRBV18 and TRBJ1-4; 8 nucleotides line up with TRBD1. The sequenced sample was unstimulated CD4+ T cells sorted from spleen or lymph node cells, obtained before transplant. This CDR3 is CASSPLSQGDEKLFF. The CDR3 DNA sequence: TGTGCCAGCTCACCACTGTCACAGGGGGATGAAAAACTGTTTTTT.